Each of the 17 T cell receptor beta chains below was sequenced from the same sample in a study of response to subunit inactivated influenza vaccine. From the RT-PCR reads, TCRdb called clonotypes with MiXCR, one entry per CDR3 protein. This sample has approximately 530,000 distinct CDR3 sequences, with around 7.7% found just once. The input for sequencing was PBMCs from blood, taken around 25 months after vaccination. These receptors all come from a man aged 50 to 69 who received an inactivated influenza vaccine.

This clonotype was detected only a few times. The chain uses TRBV12-3 or TRBV12-4 and TRBJ1-2; TRBD1 matches 8 bases. V trimming: 6 bases; J trimming: 7 bases; junction bases outside the gene matches: 7. CDR3 length equals 13 residues. The CDR3 region is CASSRGTGGGYTF. DNA of the CDR3: TGTGCCAGCAGCCGCGGGACAGGAGGTGGCTACACCTTC.

The chain employs TRBV28 and TRBJ1-3; no clear D. Trimming removed 3 bases at V and 0 bases at J, with 9 bases between. This CDR3 has 15 amino acids. From germline, CDR1 is MDHEN and CDR2 SYDVKM. The CDR3 nucleotides read TGTGCCAGCAGTTTGTCGGGAAACTCTGGAAACACCATATATTTT. Translated: CASSLSGNSGNTIYF.

The chain employs TRBV5-1 and TRBJ1-4; TRBD1 agrees at 7 bases. Germline CDR1 is SGHRS and CDR2 is YFSETQ. The CDR3 runs to 15 residues. Germline trimming cut 4 bases from V and 7 bases from J; bases unmatched to any gene: 10. The CDR3, as DNA: TGCGCCAGCAGCGAACAACAGGGGCCCGCTGAAAAACTGTTTTTT. Amino acid sequence: CASSEQQGPAEKLFF.

The chain uses TRBV21-1 and TRBJ1-6; TRBD1, the table's D call, was not compared with the DNA. TRBV21-1 corresponds to a pseudogene. The length of the CDR3 is 14 residues. As DNA, the CDR3 is TGTGCCAGCAGCAAAGGCAGGGGGAATTCACCCCTCCACTTT. It translates to CASSKGRGNSPLHF.

The chain has TRBV7-9 and TRBJ2-1; 8 bases map to TRBD2. With 5 bases clipped from V and 7 bases from J, the junction kept 7 bases outside the gene matches. In germline, CDR1 is SEHNR, CDR2 FQNEAQ (reference sequence). The CDR3 runs to 14 residues. CDR3 coding DNA: TGTGCCAGCAGCCCGAATTCGGGGGGGAATGAGCAGTTCTTC. This translates into CASSPNSGGNEQFF.

This clonotype was observed a handful of times. J is TRBJ1-1 and V is TRBV7-9; D is undetermined. V was shortened by 5 bases and J by 7 bases, with 11 bases between the two germline ends. Looked up from germline, CDR1 is SEHNR and CDR2 is FQNEAQ (reference sequence). There are 12 residues in the CDR3. In DNA form, the CDR3 reads TGTGCCAGCAGCGGGTTGGCGGTTGAAGCTTTCTTT. It translates to CASSGLAVEAFF. The complete variable domain, with remaining parts taken from reference TRBV7-9 and TRBJ1-1, reads DTGVSQNPRHKITKRGQNVTFRCDPISEHNRLYWYRQTLGQGPEFLTYFQNEAQLEKSRLLSDRFSAERPKGSFSTLEIQRTEQGDSAMYLCASSGLAVEAFFGQGTRLTVV.

CDR3 loop: CASSEGSGGEAFF. CDR3 nucleotide sequence: TGTGCCAGCAGTGAAGGTTCGGGAGGAGAAGCTTTCTTT. This chain links TRBV6-1 with TRBJ1-1, with D unclear. The CDR3 spans 13 residues. Trimming took 1 base from V and 8 from J, leaving 11 bases between them. Germline values: CDR1 MNHNS, CDR2 SASEGT.

The V call is TRBV7-6, the J call TRBJ2-1; D might be TRBD1 or TRBD2, each matching 5 bases. The CDR3 has 15 amino acids. In germline, CDR1 is SGHVS, CDR2 FNYEAQ. Trimming removed 4 bases from V and 8 bases from J, with 18 bases in between. Here the CDR3 reads CASSSTGGWVDEQFF. The CDR3 DNA follows: TGTGCCAGCAGCTCCACAGGAGGATGGGTCGATGAGCAGTTCTTC.

This clonotype was seen a few times. The chain couples TRBV27 to TRBJ2-7; TRBD1 matches at 7 bases. V lost 6 bases and J lost 1; bases outside the gene matches: 9. The CDR3 totals 15 residues. CDR1 is MNHEY, CDR2 SMNVEV, per germline (reference sequence). CDR3 in amino acids: CASRKIGQESYEQYF. The DNA of the CDR3 is TGTGCCAGCAGAAAGATTGGACAGGAGTCCTACGAGCAGTACTTC.

This clonotype was seen a handful of times. The chain combines TRBV7-6 with TRBJ2-7; 10 bases map to TRBD2. CDR1 and CDR2 (germline): SGHVS, FNYEAQ. CDR3 length: 17 amino acids. The V gene end was trimmed by 2 bases and the J gene end by 1 base; junction bases not matched to a gene: 8. CDR3 DNA: TGTGCCAGCAGCTTAAGTCCTAGCGGGAGAGGTTCCTACGAGCAGTACTTC. It translates to CASSLSPSGRGSYEQYF.

This chain connects TRBV7-9 to TRBJ1-5; 9 bases align to TRBD1. In germline, CDR1 is SEHNR, CDR2 FQNEAQ (reference sequence). Trimming took 4 bases from V and 2 from J; bases not matched to a gene: 9. The CDR3 has 17 amino acids. The CDR3 region has the DNA TGTGCCAGCAGCTCCACAGGGGGCCACTATGGCAATCAGCCCCAGCATTTT. Protein product: CASSSTGGHYGNQPQHF.

The sample holds many counts of this clonotype. This chain connects TRBV27 to TRBJ2-1, with 8 bases fitting TRBD2. The junction had 4 bases not matched to a gene; V was cut back by 3 bases and J by 9 bases. CDR1 and CDR2 (germline): MNHEY, SMNVEV (reference sequence). This CDR3 spans 13 amino acids. The CDR3 DNA sequence: TGTGCCAGCAGTTTTCCGGGAGGGTTTGAGCAGTTCTTC. Encoded protein: CASSFPGGFEQFF.

This chain uses TRBV29-1 with TRBJ2-2; D gene uncertain. The CDR3 extends over 13 amino acids. CDR1 and CDR2 (germline): SQVTM, ANQGSEA. V was clipped by 5 bases and J by 3 bases, with 10 bases between them. CDR3: CSVLGWDTGELFF. Here the CDR3 DNA reads TGCAGCGTTTTAGGATGGGACACCGGGGAGCTGTTTTTT.

The J gene is TRBJ1-6, the V gene TRBV12-3 or TRBV12-4; possibly TRBD1 for D (5 bases). The CDR3 spans 14 residues. V lost 5 bases and J lost 7, with 12 bases in between. The CDR3 loop is CASSLGAINSPLHF. Written as DNA, the CDR3 is TGTGCCAGCAGTCTTGGGGCTATCAATTCACCCCTCCACTTT.

The chain carries TRBV30 and TRBJ1-6; 8 nucleotides agree with TRBD1. Germline V lookup: CDR1 GTSNPN, CDR2 SVGIG (reference sequence). J lost 10 bases, V lost 0 bases, and 14 bases had no gene match. The CDR3 is made up of 17 amino acids. CDR3 sequence reads: CAWSVRGSDRVCSPLHF. As DNA, the CDR3 is TGTGCCTGGAGTGTACGAGGTTCGGACAGGGTTTGCTCACCCCTCCACTTT.

The chain carries TRBV20-1 and TRBJ2-7; the D call may be TRBD1 or TRBD2 (6 bases each). The CDR3 is made up of 13 amino acids. Per the germline V gene, CDR1 is DFQATT and CDR2 is SNEGSKA (reference sequence). The V end was cut by 6 bases, the J end by 3 bases, with 15 bases between. The CDR3 reads CSARRGDGYEQYF. The CDR3 region has the DNA TGCAGTGCGAGGAGGGGGGACGGCTACGAGCAGTACTTC.

This clonotype appeared many times. This may be a read error: a much more frequent sequence differs by one nucleotide. The chain uses TRBV12-3 or TRBV12-4 and TRBJ1-2; 7 positions agree with TRBD1. This CDR3 spans 13 amino acids. V trimming: 5 bases; J trimming: 4 bases; junction bases outside the gene matches: 4. DNA of the CDR3: TGTGCCAGCAGTCCACAGGGGACCTATGGCTACACCTTC. It encodes CASSPQGTYGYTF.